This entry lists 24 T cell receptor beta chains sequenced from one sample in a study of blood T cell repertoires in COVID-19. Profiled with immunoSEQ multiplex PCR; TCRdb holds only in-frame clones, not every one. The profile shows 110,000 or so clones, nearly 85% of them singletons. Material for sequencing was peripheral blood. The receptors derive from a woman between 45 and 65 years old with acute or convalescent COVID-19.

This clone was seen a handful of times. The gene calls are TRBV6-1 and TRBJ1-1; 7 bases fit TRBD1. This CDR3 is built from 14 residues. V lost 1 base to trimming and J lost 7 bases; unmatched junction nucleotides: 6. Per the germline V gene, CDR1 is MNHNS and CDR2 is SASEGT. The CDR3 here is CASSEGGDSREAFF. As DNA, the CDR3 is TGTGCCAGCAGTGAAGGGGGGGACAGTCGTGAAGCTTTCTTT.

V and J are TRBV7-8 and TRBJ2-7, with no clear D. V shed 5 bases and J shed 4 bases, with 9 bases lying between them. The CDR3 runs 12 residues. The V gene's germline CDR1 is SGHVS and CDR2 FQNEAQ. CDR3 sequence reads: CASSPQLYEQYF. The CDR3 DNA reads TGTGCCAGCAGCCCACAGCTATACGAGCAGTACTTC. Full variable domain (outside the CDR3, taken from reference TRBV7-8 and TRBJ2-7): GAGVSQSPRYKVAKRGQDVALRCDPISGHVSLFWYQQALGQGPEFLTYFQNEAQLDKSGLPSDRFFAERPEGSVSTLKIQRTQQEDSAVYLCASSPQLYEQYFGPGTRLTVT.

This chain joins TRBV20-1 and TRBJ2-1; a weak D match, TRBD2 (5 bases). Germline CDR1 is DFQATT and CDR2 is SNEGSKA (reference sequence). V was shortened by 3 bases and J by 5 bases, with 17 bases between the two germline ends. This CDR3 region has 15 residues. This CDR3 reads CSASFWESRDNEQFF. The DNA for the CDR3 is TGCAGTGCTAGTTTTTGGGAATCGAGGGACAATGAGCAGTTCTTC.

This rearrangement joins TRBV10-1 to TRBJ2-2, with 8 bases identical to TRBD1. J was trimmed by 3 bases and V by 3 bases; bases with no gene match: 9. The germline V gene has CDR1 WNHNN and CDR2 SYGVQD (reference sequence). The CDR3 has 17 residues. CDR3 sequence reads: CASSDPTQGVDTGELFF. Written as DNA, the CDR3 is TGCGCCAGCAGTGACCCCACACAGGGGGTGGACACCGGGGAGCTGTTTTTT.

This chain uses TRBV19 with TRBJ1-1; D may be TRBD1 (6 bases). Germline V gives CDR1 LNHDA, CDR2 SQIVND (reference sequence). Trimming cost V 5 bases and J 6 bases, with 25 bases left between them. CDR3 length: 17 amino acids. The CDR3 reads CASSGSGWGGTTPEAFF. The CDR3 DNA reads TGTGCCAGTAGTGGTTCTGGTTGGGGAGGGACAACCCCTGAAGCTTTCTTT.

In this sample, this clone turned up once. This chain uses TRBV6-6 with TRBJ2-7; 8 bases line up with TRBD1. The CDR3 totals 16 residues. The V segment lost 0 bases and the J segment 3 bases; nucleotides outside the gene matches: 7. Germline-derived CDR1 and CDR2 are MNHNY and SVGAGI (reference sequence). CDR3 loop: CASSYSTGVTSYEQYF. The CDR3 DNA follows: TGTGCCAGCAGTTACTCGACAGGGGTCACAAGCTACGAGCAGTACTTC.

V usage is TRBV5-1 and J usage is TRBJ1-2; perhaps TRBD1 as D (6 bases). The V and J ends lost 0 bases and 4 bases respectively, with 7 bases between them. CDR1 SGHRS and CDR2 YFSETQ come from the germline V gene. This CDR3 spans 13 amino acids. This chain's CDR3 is CASSLGGGYGYTF. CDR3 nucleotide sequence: TGCGCCAGCAGCTTGGGAGGGGGCTATGGCTACACCTTC.

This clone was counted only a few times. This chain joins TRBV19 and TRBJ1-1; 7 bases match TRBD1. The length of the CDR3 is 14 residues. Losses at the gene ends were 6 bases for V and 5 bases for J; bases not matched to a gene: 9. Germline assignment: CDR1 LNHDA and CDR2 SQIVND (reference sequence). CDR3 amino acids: CASRERGQGTEAFF. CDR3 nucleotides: TGTGCCAGTAGAGAGAGGGGGCAGGGGACTGAAGCTTTCTTT.

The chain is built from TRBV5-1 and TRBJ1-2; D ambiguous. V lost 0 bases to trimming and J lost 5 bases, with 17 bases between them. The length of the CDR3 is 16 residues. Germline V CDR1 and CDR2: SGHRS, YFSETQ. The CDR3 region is CASSLGLTYAIYGYTF. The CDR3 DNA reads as TGCGCCAGCAGCTTGGGGTTGACTTATGCCATTTATGGCTACACCTTC.

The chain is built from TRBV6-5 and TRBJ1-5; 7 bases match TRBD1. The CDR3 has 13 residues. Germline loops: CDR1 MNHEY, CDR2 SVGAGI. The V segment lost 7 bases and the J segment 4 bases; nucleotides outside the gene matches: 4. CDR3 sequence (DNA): TGTGCCAGCAACCGGGACAGAAATCAGCCCCAGCATTTT. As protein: CASNRDRNQPQHF.

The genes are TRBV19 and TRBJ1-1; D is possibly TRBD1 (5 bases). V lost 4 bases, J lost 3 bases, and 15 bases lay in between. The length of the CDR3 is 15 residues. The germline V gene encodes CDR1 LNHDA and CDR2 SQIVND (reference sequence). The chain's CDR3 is CASSTYRGGDTEAFF. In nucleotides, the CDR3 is TGTGCCAGTAGTACCTACAGAGGAGGGGACACTGAAGCTTTCTTT.

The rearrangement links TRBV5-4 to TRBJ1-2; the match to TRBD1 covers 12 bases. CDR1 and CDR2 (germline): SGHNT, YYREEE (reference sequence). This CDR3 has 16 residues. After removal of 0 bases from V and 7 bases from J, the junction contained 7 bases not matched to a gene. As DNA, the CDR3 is TGTGCCAGCAGCTTGGACGGGACAGGGGGCGCGGGTGGCTACACCTTC. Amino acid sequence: CASSLDGTGGAGGYTF.

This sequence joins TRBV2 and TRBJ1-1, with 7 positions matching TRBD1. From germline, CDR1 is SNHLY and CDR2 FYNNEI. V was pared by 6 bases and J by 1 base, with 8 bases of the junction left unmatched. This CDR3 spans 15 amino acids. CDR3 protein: CASSQGTGANTEAFF. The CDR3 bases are TGTGCCAGCAGCCAGGGAACAGGGGCGAACACTGAAGCTTTCTTT.

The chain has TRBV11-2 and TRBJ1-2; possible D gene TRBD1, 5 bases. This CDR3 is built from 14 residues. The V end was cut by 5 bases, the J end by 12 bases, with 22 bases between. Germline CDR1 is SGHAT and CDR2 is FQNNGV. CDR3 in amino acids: CASSPNGGSYLNTF. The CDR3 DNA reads TGTGCCAGCAGCCCCAACGGGGGTTCTTACTTGAACACCTTC. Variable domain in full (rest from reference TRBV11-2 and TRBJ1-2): EAGVAQSPRYKIIEKRQSVAFWCNPISGHATLYWYQQILGQGPKLLIQFQNNGVVDDSQLPKDRFSAERLKGVDSTLKIQPAKLEDSAVYLCASSPNGGSYLNTFGSGTRLTVV.

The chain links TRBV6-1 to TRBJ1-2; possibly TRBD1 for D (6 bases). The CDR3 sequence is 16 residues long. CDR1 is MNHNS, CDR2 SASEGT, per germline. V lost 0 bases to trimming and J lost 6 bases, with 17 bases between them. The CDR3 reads CASSEALRRQAHGYTF. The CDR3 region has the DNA TGTGCCAGCAGTGAAGCGCTTCGGCGACAGGCCCATGGCTACACCTTC.

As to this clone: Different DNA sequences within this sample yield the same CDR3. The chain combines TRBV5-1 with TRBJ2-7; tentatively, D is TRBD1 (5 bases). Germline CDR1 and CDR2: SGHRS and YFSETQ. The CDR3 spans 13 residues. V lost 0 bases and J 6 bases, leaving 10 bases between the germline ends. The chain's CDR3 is CASSLGGAREQYF. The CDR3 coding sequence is TGCGCCAGCAGCTTGGGTGGGGCGCGCGAGCAGTACTTC.

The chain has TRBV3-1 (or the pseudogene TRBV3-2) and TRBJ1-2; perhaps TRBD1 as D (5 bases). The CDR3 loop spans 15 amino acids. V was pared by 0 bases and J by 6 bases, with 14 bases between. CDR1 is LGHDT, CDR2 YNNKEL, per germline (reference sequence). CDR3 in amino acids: CASSQDYWGENGYTF. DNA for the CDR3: TGTGCCAGCAGCCAAGATTATTGGGGGGAAAATGGCTACACCTTC.

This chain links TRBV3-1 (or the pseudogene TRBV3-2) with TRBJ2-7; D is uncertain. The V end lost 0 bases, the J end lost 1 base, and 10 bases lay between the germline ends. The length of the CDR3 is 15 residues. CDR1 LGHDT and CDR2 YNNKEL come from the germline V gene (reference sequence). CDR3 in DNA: TGTGCCAGCAGCCAAGAGGGCGCCAGTTCCTACGAGCAGTACTTC. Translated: CASSQEGASSYEQYF.

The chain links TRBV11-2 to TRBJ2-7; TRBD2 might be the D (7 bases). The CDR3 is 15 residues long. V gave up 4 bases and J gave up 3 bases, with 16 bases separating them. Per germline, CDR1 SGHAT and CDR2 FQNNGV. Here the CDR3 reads CASSYSAGASYEQYF. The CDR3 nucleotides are TGTGCCAGCAGCTACTCGGCGGGGGCGAGCTACGAGCAGTACTTC.

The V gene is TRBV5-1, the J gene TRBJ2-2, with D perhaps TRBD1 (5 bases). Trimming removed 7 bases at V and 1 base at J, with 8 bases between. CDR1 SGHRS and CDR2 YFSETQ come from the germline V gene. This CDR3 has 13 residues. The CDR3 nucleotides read TGCGCCAGCGACACAGGGAACACCGGGGAGCTGTTTTTT. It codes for CASDTGNTGELFF.

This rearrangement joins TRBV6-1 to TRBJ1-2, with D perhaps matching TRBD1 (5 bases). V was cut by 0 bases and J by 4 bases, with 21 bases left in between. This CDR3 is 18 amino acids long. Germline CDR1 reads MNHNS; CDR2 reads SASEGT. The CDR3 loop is CASSEAAVMGQGGYGYTF. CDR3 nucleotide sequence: TGTGCCAGCAGTGAAGCCGCGGTAATGGGTCAGGGTGGCTATGGCTACACCTTC.

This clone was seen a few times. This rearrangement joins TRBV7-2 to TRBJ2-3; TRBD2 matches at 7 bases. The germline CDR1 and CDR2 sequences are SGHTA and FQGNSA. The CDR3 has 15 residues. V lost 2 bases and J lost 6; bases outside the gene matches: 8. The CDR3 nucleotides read TGTGCCAGCAGCTTAATGCTGACCGGGGGGGATACGCAGTATTTT. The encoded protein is CASSLMLTGGDTQYF. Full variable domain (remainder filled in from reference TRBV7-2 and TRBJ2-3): GAGVSQSPSNKVTEKGKDVELRCDPISGHTALYWYRQSLGQGLEFLIYFQGNSAPDKSGLPSDRFSAERTGGSVSTLTIQRTQQEDSAVYLCASSLMLTGGDTQYFGPGTRLTVL.

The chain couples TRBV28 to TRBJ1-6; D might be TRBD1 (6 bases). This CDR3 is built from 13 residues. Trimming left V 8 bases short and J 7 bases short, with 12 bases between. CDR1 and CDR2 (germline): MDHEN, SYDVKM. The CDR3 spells CASLPQGNSPLHF. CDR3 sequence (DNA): TGTGCCAGCTTGCCCCAGGGGAATTCACCCCTCCACTTT.

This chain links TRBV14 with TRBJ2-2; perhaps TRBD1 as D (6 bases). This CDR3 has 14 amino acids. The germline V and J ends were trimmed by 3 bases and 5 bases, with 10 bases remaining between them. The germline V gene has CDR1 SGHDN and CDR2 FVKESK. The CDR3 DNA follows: TGTGCCAGCAGCCAGTACAGGGTTACCGGGGAGCTGTTTTTT. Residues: CASSQYRVTGELFF.